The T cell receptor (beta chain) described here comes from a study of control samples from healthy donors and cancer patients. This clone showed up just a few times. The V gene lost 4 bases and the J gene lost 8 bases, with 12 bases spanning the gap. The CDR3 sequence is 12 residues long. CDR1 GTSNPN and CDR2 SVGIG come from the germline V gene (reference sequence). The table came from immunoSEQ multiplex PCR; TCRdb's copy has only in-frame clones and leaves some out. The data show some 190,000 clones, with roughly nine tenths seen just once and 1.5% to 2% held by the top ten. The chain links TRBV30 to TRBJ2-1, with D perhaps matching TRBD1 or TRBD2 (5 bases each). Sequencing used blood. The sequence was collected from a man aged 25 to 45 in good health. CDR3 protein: CAWKGEGYEQFF. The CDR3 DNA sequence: TGTGCCTGGAAGGGAGAGGGGTATGAGCAGTTCTTC.